These T cell receptor beta chains were read from a single sample in a study of blood T cells in healthy people across ages. TCRdb used MiXCR to reprocess the 5' RACE reads, holding one entry per CDR3 protein. The data show around 1,000,000 distinct CDR3 sequences, about 23% seen once. This same sample was also taken into another study, of T cells of mothers and their children.

The sample comprised blood. These receptors all come from a girl aged 2 to 10 in good health. Each CDR3 is given with its conserved first and last residue. D genes are given only for firm matches. Rows may omit the clone size; those that give it use once, few, many or a size class.

abundance: few
d_gene: NA
j_gene: TRBJ2-1
v_gene: TRBV20-1
CDR3aa: CSARELWCF
CDR3nt: TGCAGTGCTAGAGAGTTATGGTGCTTC

abundance: NA
d_gene: TRBD2
j_gene: TRBJ2-3
v_gene: TRBV4-1
CDR3aa: CASSQAPGRSDTQYF
CDR3nt: TGCGCCAGCAGCCAAGCCCCCGGGAGGTCAGATACGCAGTATTTT

abundance: NA
d_gene: NA
j_gene: TRBJ1-2
v_gene: TRBV20-1
CDR3aa: CSAREAGYGYTF
CDR3nt: TGCAGTGCTAGAGAGGCAGGCTATGGCTACACCTTC

abundance: NA
d_gene: NA
j_gene: TRBJ2-7
v_gene: TRBV7-6
CDR3aa: CASSSEGGGSYEQYF
CDR3nt: TGTGCCAGCAGCTCCGAAGGGGGGGGTTCCTACGAGCAGTACTTC

abundance: few
d_gene: NA
j_gene: TRBJ2-1
v_gene: TRBV24-1
CDR3aa: CATSEVDEQFF
CDR3nt: TGTGCCACCAGTGAGGTAGATGAGCAGTTCTTC

abundance: NA
d_gene: TRBD1
j_gene: TRBJ1-1
v_gene: TRBV20-1
CDR3aa: CSATRTGEEAFF
CDR3nt: TGCAGTGCTACCCGGACAGGAGAAGAAGCTTTCTTT

abundance: NA
d_gene: NA
j_gene: TRBJ2-5
v_gene: TRBV12-3/TRBV12-4
CDR3aa: CASIPGLGRLETQYF
CDR3nt: TGTGCCAGCATTCCGGGCCTTGGGAGGTTAGAGACCCAGTACTTC

abundance: NA
d_gene: TRBD1
j_gene: TRBJ2-7
v_gene: TRBV3-1
CDR3aa: CASSQGITGTGGGGEQYF
CDR3nt: TGTGCCAGCAGCCAAGGAATCACCGGGACAGGGGGTGGCGGTGAGCAGTACTTC

abundance: NA
d_gene: NA
j_gene: TRBJ2-3
v_gene: TRBV19
CDR3aa: CASSWTTTDTQYF
CDR3nt: TGTGCCAGTAGTTGGACCACCACAGATACGCAGTATTTT

abundance: NA
d_gene: NA
j_gene: TRBJ2-1
v_gene: TRBV24-1
CDR3aa: CATSDSGYNEQLF
CDR3nt: TGTGCCACCAGTGATTCAGGGTACAATGAGCAGCTCTTC

abundance: NA
d_gene: TRBD2
j_gene: TRBJ2-1
v_gene: TRBV7-9
CDR3aa: CASSLLLSSSGVYNEQFF
CDR3nt: TGTGCCAGCAGCTTACTCCTCTCCTCTAGCGGGGTCTACAATGAGCAGTTCTTC

abundance: few
d_gene: TRBD1
j_gene: TRBJ2-5
v_gene: TRBV2
CDR3aa: CASSPGTGGRTRQETQYF
CDR3nt: TGTGCCAGCAGTCCCGGGACAGGGGGCCGGACTAGACAAGAGACCCAGTACTTC

abundance: NA
d_gene: NA
j_gene: TRBJ2-7
v_gene: TRBV29-1
CDR3aa: CSVWGSSYEQYF
CDR3nt: TGCAGCGTCTGGGGCAGTTCCTACGAGCAGTACTTC

abundance: few
d_gene: TRBD1
j_gene: TRBJ1-5
v_gene: TRBV25-1
CDR3aa: CASSEGTGPNQPQHF
CDR3nt: TGTGCCAGCAGTGAAGGGACAGGGCCCAATCAGCCCCAGCATTTT

abundance: NA
d_gene: TRBD2
j_gene: TRBJ2-1
v_gene: TRBV10-3
CDR3aa: CAIASGSSYNEQFF
CDR3nt: TGTGCCATCGCCAGCGGGAGCTCCTACAATGAGCAGTTCTTC

abundance: few
d_gene: NA
j_gene: TRBJ2-1
v_gene: TRBV29-1
CDR3aa: CSVGWVGDEQFF
CDR3nt: TGCAGCGTGGGTTGGGTGGGGGATGAGCAGTTCTTC

abundance: NA
d_gene: NA
j_gene: TRBJ2-2
v_gene: TRBV5-6
CDR3aa: CASSLDLPGPTGELFF
CDR3nt: TGTGCCAGCAGCTTGGACCTCCCTGGGCCCACCGGGGAGCTGTTTTTT

abundance: NA
d_gene: NA
j_gene: TRBJ2-5
v_gene: TRBV12-3/TRBV12-4
CDR3aa: CASSLTTAGRYF
CDR3nt: TGTGCCAGCAGTTTGACGACTGCCGGACGGTACTTC

abundance: few
d_gene: NA
j_gene: TRBJ2-3
v_gene: TRBV27
CDR3aa: CASSLFASTDTQYF
CDR3nt: TGTGCCAGCAGTTTATTTGCTAGCACAGATACGCAGTATTTT

abundance: NA
d_gene: NA
j_gene: TRBJ2-1
v_gene: TRBV5-1
CDR3aa: CAGSLGADNEQFF
CDR3nt: TGCGCCGGCAGCTTAGGGGCAGACAATGAGCAGTTCTTC

abundance: few
d_gene: NA
j_gene: TRBJ1-2
v_gene: TRBV5-1
CDR3aa: CASSDGEIYGYTF
CDR3nt: TGCGCCAGCAGCGATGGGGAAATCTATGGCTACACCTTC

abundance: few
d_gene: TRBD2
j_gene: TRBJ2-7
v_gene: TRBV6-5
CDR3aa: CASSPGTSLSYEQYF
CDR3nt: TGTGCCAGCAGTCCCGGGACTAGCCTTTCCTACGAGCAGTACTTC

abundance: few
d_gene: NA
j_gene: TRBJ2-7
v_gene: TRBV12-3/TRBV12-4
CDR3aa: CASRTGGLYEQYF
CDR3nt: TGTGCCAGCAGGACAGGAGGACTCTACGAGCAGTACTTC

abundance: NA
d_gene: TRBD2
j_gene: TRBJ2-5
v_gene: TRBV20-1
CDR3aa: CSAGSNGRETQYF
CDR3nt: TGCAGTGCAGGCTCCAACGGGAGGGAGACCCAGTACTTC

abundance: few
d_gene: NA
j_gene: TRBJ2-1
v_gene: TRBV7-9
CDR3aa: CASSPTSWNEQFF
CDR3nt: TGTGCCAGCAGCCCCACTAGCTGGAATGAGCAGTTCTTC

abundance: NA
d_gene: NA
j_gene: TRBJ1-2
v_gene: TRBV11-3
CDR3aa: CASSPRGGQGYTF
CDR3nt: TGTGCCAGCAGCCCTAGGGGAGGGCAAGGCTACACCTTC

abundance: few
d_gene: NA
j_gene: TRBJ2-1
v_gene: TRBV4-1
CDR3aa: CASSQGQAVSSYNEQFF
CDR3nt: TGCGCCAGCAGCCAAGGCCAAGCGGTAAGCTCCTACAATGAGCAGTTCTTC

abundance: few
d_gene: NA
j_gene: TRBJ2-1
v_gene: TRBV15
CDR3aa: CATSRGWNEQFF
CDR3nt: TGTGCCACCAGCAGAGGATGGAATGAGCAGTTCTTC

abundance: NA
d_gene: TRBD2
j_gene: TRBJ2-7
v_gene: TRBV13
CDR3aa: CASSLGLAVGEQYF
CDR3nt: TGTGCCAGCAGCCTGGGACTAGCGGTCGGCGAGCAGTACTTC

abundance: NA
d_gene: NA
j_gene: TRBJ2-5
v_gene: TRBV5-4
CDR3aa: CASSFRGRGETQYF
CDR3nt: TGTGCCAGCAGCTTCAGGGGGCGGGGGGAGACCCAGTACTTC

abundance: few
d_gene: TRBD1
j_gene: TRBJ2-7
v_gene: TRBV20-1
CDR3aa: CSARGTGGPFYEQYF
CDR3nt: TGCAGTGCTCGCGGGACAGGAGGCCCTTTCTACGAGCAGTACTTC

abundance: few
d_gene: NA
j_gene: TRBJ1-4
v_gene: TRBV5-1
CDR3aa: CASSSQGLNEKLFF
CDR3nt: TGCGCCAGCAGCTCGCAGGGGTTGAATGAAAAACTGTTTTTT

abundance: NA
d_gene: NA
j_gene: TRBJ2-7
v_gene: TRBV20-1
CDR3aa: CSATRPMNGREQYF
CDR3nt: TGCAGTGCTACCCGGCCAATGAATGGACGGGAGCAGTACTTC

abundance: few
d_gene: NA
j_gene: TRBJ2-3
v_gene: TRBV2
CDR3aa: CASSALFGDPRGDTQYF
CDR3nt: TGTGCCAGCAGTGCATTATTTGGGGACCCCCGGGGAGATACGCAGTATTTT

abundance: NA
d_gene: NA
j_gene: TRBJ2-7
v_gene: TRBV9
CDR3aa: CASSAIRDGEQYF
CDR3nt: TGTGCCAGCAGCGCCATCAGGGACGGCGAGCAGTACTTC

abundance: few
d_gene: TRBD2
j_gene: TRBJ2-3
v_gene: TRBV20-1
CDR3aa: CSARGVTSGGSTSTDTQYF
CDR3nt: TGCAGTGCTAGAGGCGTTACTAGCGGGGGCTCAACTAGCACAGATACGCAGTATTTT

abundance: few
d_gene: TRBD2
j_gene: TRBJ2-7
v_gene: TRBV4-2
CDR3aa: CASSLRGDVYEQYF
CDR3nt: TGTGCCAGCAGCCTACGGGGGGACGTCTACGAGCAGTACTTC

abundance: NA
d_gene: NA
j_gene: TRBJ2-3
v_gene: TRBV11-2
CDR3aa: CASSRPLTDTQYF
CDR3nt: TGTGCCAGCAGTCGTCCGCTCACAGATACGCAGTATTTT

abundance: NA
d_gene: NA
j_gene: TRBJ2-5
v_gene: TRBV29-1
CDR3aa: CSVKGRVSETQYF
CDR3nt: TGCAGCGTGAAGGGAAGGGTTTCAGAGACCCAGTACTTC

abundance: few
d_gene: NA
j_gene: TRBJ2-7
v_gene: TRBV29-1
CDR3aa: CSVQATSSYEQYF
CDR3nt: TGCAGCGTACAAGCGACTAGCTCCTACGAGCAGTACTTC

abundance: NA
d_gene: NA
j_gene: TRBJ2-5
v_gene: TRBV6-1
CDR3aa: CASSELQTSWQETQYF
CDR3nt: TGTGCCAGCAGTGAATTACAGACTAGTTGGCAAGAGACCCAGTACTTC

abundance: NA
d_gene: NA
j_gene: TRBJ1-5
v_gene: TRBV7-9
CDR3aa: CASSLEDGGPYQPQHF
CDR3nt: TGTGCCAGCAGCTTAGAGGACGGGGGGCCCTATCAGCCCCAGCATTTT

abundance: few
d_gene: TRBD1
j_gene: TRBJ1-1
v_gene: TRBV29-1
CDR3aa: CSAQGTVWGNTEAFF
CDR3nt: TGCAGCGCCCAAGGGACAGTGTGGGGGAACACTGAAGCTTTCTTT

abundance: many
d_gene: NA
j_gene: TRBJ2-7
v_gene: TRBV7-9
CDR3aa: CASSPTTGNGVF
CDR3nt: TGTGCCAGCAGCCCGACGACGGGGAATGGGGTCTTC

abundance: NA
d_gene: NA
j_gene: TRBJ2-1
v_gene: TRBV9
CDR3aa: CASSVRTRNNEQFF
CDR3nt: TGTGCCAGCAGCGTACGGACGCGAAACAATGAGCAGTTCTTC

abundance: few
d_gene: NA
j_gene: TRBJ2-3
v_gene: TRBV5-1
CDR3aa: CASSTPLDPHSTDTQYF
CDR3nt: TGCGCCAGCAGCACACCACTAGATCCACATTCAACAGATACGCAGTATTTT

abundance: NA
d_gene: NA
j_gene: TRBJ1-5
v_gene: TRBV4-1
CDR3aa: CASSQSLQGNQPQHF
CDR3nt: TGCGCCAGCAGCCAGTCTCTTCAGGGCAATCAGCCCCAGCATTTT

abundance: few
d_gene: TRBD2
j_gene: TRBJ2-1
v_gene: TRBV5-8
CDR3aa: CASSLPGLAPNEQFF
CDR3nt: TGTGCCAGCAGCCTACCCGGACTAGCTCCCAATGAGCAGTTCTTC

abundance: NA
d_gene: NA
j_gene: TRBJ2-7
v_gene: TRBV6-1
CDR3aa: CASRESGTYEQYF
CDR3nt: TGTGCCAGCCGGGAGTCCGGAACCTACGAGCAGTACTTC

abundance: NA
d_gene: NA
j_gene: TRBJ1-1
v_gene: TRBV9
CDR3aa: CASSVDKGAEAFF
CDR3nt: TGTGCCAGCAGCGTAGACAAGGGGGCTGAAGCTTTCTTT

abundance: few
d_gene: TRBD2
j_gene: TRBJ2-7
v_gene: TRBV13
CDR3aa: CASSLILAGSYEQYF
CDR3nt: TGTGCCAGCAGCTTGATCCTAGCGGGGTCCTACGAGCAGTACTTC

abundance: NA
d_gene: NA
j_gene: TRBJ1-2
v_gene: TRBV9
CDR3aa: CACSVQDGYGYTF
CDR3nt: TGTGCCTGCAGCGTCCAGGATGGCTATGGCTACACCTTC

abundance: NA
d_gene: TRBD1
j_gene: TRBJ2-2
v_gene: TRBV2
CDR3aa: CASTTGTGGSGELFF
CDR3nt: TGTGCCAGCACTACCGGGACAGGGGGTTCCGGGGAGCTGTTTTTT

abundance: NA
d_gene: TRBD2
j_gene: TRBJ2-1
v_gene: TRBV7-3
CDR3aa: CASSLGGLSSGDNEQFF
CDR3nt: TGTGCCAGCAGCTTGGGCGGTTTGTCTAGCGGGGACAATGAGCAGTTCTTC

abundance: few
d_gene: NA
j_gene: TRBJ1-3
v_gene: TRBV13
CDR3aa: CASSFLGVPGNTIYF
CDR3nt: TGTGCCAGCAGCTTCCTCGGTGTGCCCGGAAACACCATATATTTT

abundance: few
d_gene: TRBD2
j_gene: TRBJ2-1
v_gene: TRBV29-1
CDR3aa: CSVEPLADNEQFF
CDR3nt: TGCAGCGTTGAGCCCCTAGCGGACAATGAGCAGTTCTTC

abundance: NA
d_gene: NA
j_gene: TRBJ2-6
v_gene: TRBV28
CDR3aa: CASSFPARPSGANVLTF
CDR3nt: TGTGCCAGCAGTTTCCCCGCCCGCCCATCTGGGGCCAACGTCCTGACTTTC

abundance: many
d_gene: NA
j_gene: TRBJ2-3
v_gene: TRBV7-6
CDR3aa: CASSSLAGDTQYF
CDR3nt: TGTGCCAGCAGCTCCCTCGCGGGAGATACGCAGTATTTT